These 32 T cell receptor beta chains came from one sample sequenced in a study of cytomegalovirus exposure and HLA in healthy donors. Assay used: immunoSEQ multiplex PCR; TCRdb lists only in-frame clones, some missing. The sample holds some 260,000 clones; over 75% are singletons and the top ten take about 12%. Sequenced material: PBMCs. The receptors stem from a young man in good health and CMV-seropositive.

J is TRBJ2-1 and V is TRBV6-1, with unresolved D. The CDR3 consists of 13 residues. Trimming removed 5 bases at V and 4 bases at J, with 9 bases between. From germline, CDR1 is MNHNS and CDR2 SASEGT. The CDR3 nucleotides are TGTGCCAGCAGTACCGGGCCGTACAATGAGCAGTTCTTC. Translation: CASSTGPYNEQFF.

This clone was counted once. The CDR3 protein is CASSDESGNSYGYTF. The CDR3 DNA sequence: TGTGCCAGCAGTGATGAATCAGGGAACTCCTACGGCTACACCTTC. The chain recombines TRBV25-1 with TRBJ1-2; weak D call: TRBD1 (5 bases). The V gene's germline CDR1 is MGHDK and CDR2 SYGVNS. With 3 bases removed from V and 8 bases from J, the gap between germline ends came to 19 bases. The CDR3 has 15 residues.

The chain combines TRBV27 with TRBJ2-7, with a tentative D call TRBD2 (7 bases). V lost 5 bases, J lost 0 bases, and 17 bases lay in between. The CDR3 is 16 amino acids. The V gene's germline CDR1 is MNHEY and CDR2 SMNVEV (reference sequence). The CDR3 protein is CASSPLRGEGSYEQYF. DNA of the CDR3: TGTGCCAGCAGTCCCCTTAGGGGGGAGGGCTCCTACGAGCAGTACTTC.

This rearrangement joins TRBV11-2 to TRBJ1-1; 8 positions match TRBD1. This CDR3 is built from 13 residues. V dropped 2 bases and J dropped 10; count of bases not matched to a gene: 6. Germline V CDR1 and CDR2: SGHAT, FQNNGV. CDR3 DNA sequence: TGTGCCAGCAGCTTATACCAGGGGGCAACAGCTTTCTTT. Its translation: CASSLYQGATAFF.

V is TRBV28 and J is TRBJ1-4; D ambiguous. CDR3 size: 12 residues. In germline, CDR1 is MDHEN, CDR2 SYDVKM. The ends were cut back, 5 bases at V and 5 bases at J, with 6 bases in the middle. As DNA, the CDR3 is TGTGCCAGCAGTCCCGGGAATGAAAAACTGTTTTTT. Amino acid sequence: CASSPGNEKLFF.

The sample holds a few counts of this clone. The V call is TRBV15, the J call TRBJ1-2, with a weak D call TRBD1 (6 bases). The CDR3 spans 14 residues. Germline V gives CDR1 LNHNV, CDR2 YYDKDF (reference sequence). Trimming removed 2 bases at V and 7 bases at J, with 14 bases between. DNA of the CDR3: TGTGCCACCAGCAGATACGGGACAAATAGTGGCTACACCTTC. It specifies CATSRYGTNSGYTF.

Regarding this clone: Other DNA variants within this sample encode the same CDR3. The J gene is TRBJ2-3, the V gene TRBV25-1, with D unclear. Trimming pared 4 bases from V and 1 base from J, leaving 3 bases between. CDR1 and CDR2 (germline): MGHDK, SYGVNS. The CDR3 totals 12 residues. CDR3 in amino acids: CASSAGTDTQYF. DNA for the CDR3: TGTGCCAGCAGTGCAGGCACAGATACGCAGTATTTT.

The chain links TRBV30 to TRBJ2-3, with D perhaps matching TRBD2 (5 bases). Trimming shortened V by 5 bases and J by 2 bases, and 11 bases separated the two germline ends. This CDR3 has 13 amino acids. Per the germline V gene, CDR1 is GTSNPN and CDR2 is SVGIG (reference sequence). Written as DNA, the CDR3 is TGTGCCTGGTCCTTCGGGGACACAGATACGCAGTATTTT. Translation: CAWSFGDTDTQYF.

This chain uses TRBV5-8 with TRBJ1-4; 9 nucleotides line up with TRBD1. CDR3 length: 13 residues. Germline CDR1 is SGHTS and CDR2 is YDEGEE. V was clipped by 3 bases and J by 10 bases; unmatched bases: 4. The CDR3 coding sequence is TGTGCCAGCAGCTGGACAGGGGATGGAAAACTGTTTTTT. This sequence encodes CASSWTGDGKLFF.

The rearrangement uses TRBV4-3 and TRBJ2-3, with 8 bases that match TRBD2. Germline lookup yields CDR1 LGHNA and CDR2 YSLEER. This CDR3 spans 16 amino acids. The V and J ends lost 3 bases and 2 bases, in that order; junction bases with no gene match: 7. The CDR3 protein is CASSQRSSGTTDTQYF. In DNA, the CDR3 is TGCGCCAGCAGCCAGCGAAGTAGCGGGACCACAGATACGCAGTATTTT.

The chain joins TRBV7-9 to TRBJ2-3; tentatively, D is TRBD2 (5 bases). This CDR3 is 16 amino acids long. Trimming took 1 base from V and 0 from J, leaving 11 bases between them. From germline, CDR1 is SEHNR and CDR2 FQNEAQ (reference sequence). The CDR3, as DNA: TGTGCCAGCAGCTTAGTGGGGAGCGCTAGCACAGATACGCAGTATTTT. Amino acid sequence: CASSLVGSASTDTQYF.

The chain uses TRBV5-1 and TRBJ2-1; 8 nucleotides align to TRBD2. The ends lost 0 bases at V and 4 bases at J; junction bases unmatched: 3. CDR1 is SGHRS and CDR2 is YFSETQ in the germline V gene. This CDR3 is 15 amino acids long. The CDR3 loop is CASSLGASGYNEQFF. The CDR3 bases are TGCGCCAGCAGCTTGGGGGCTAGCGGGTACAATGAGCAGTTCTTC.

V usage is TRBV18 and J usage is TRBJ2-1; TRBD2 matches at 7 bases. The CDR3 contains 16 residues. CDR1 KGHSH and CDR2 LQKENI come from the germline V gene. V lost 3 bases and J lost 9; bases outside the gene matches: 14. The CDR3 sequence is CASSPLSGLSRGEQFF. CDR3 in DNA: TGTGCCAGCTCACCCCTCTCGGGACTATCCCGTGGTGAGCAGTTCTTC.

V gene TRBV28 combines with J gene TRBJ2-7; D perhaps matches TRBD1 (5 bases). The length of the CDR3 is 13 residues. Per the germline V gene, CDR1 is MDHEN and CDR2 is SYDVKM. The V gene lost 5 bases and the J gene lost 2 bases, with 10 bases spanning the gap. The CDR3 region has the DNA TGTGCCAGCAGTGTCGACAGTACCTACGAGCAGTACTTC. This sequence encodes CASSVDSTYEQYF.

V and J are TRBV7-9 and TRBJ2-3; D unclear. CDR3 length equals 12 residues. Germline V gene lookup returns CDR1 SEHNR and CDR2 FQNEAQ (reference sequence). The V end lost 6 bases, the J end lost 2 bases, and 6 bases lay between the germline ends. CDR3 DNA: TGTGCCAGCAGGGTTCCCACAGATACGCAGTATTTT. Encoded protein: CASRVPTDTQYF.

The chain is built from TRBV2 and TRBJ2-1; weak D call: TRBD2 (5 bases). The ends were cut back, 3 bases at V and 9 bases at J, with 18 bases in the middle. Germline CDR1 and CDR2: SNHLY and FYNNEI. There are 15 residues in the CDR3. The CDR3: CASSDEGRGSGEQFF. The CDR3 coding sequence is TGTGCCAGCAGTGATGAAGGGAGAGGTTCTGGTGAGCAGTTCTTC.

The V call is TRBV27, the J call TRBJ2-1, with a possible D match to TRBD1 (6 bases). CDR1 and CDR2 from the germline V gene are MNHEY and SMNVEV (reference sequence). V gave up 3 bases and J gave up 5 bases, with 11 bases separating them. CDR3 length: 14 residues. CDR3 coding DNA: TGTGCCAGCAGTTTCCAGGGGCCTAACAATGAGCAGTTCTTC. Translation gives CASSFQGPNNEQFF.

The genes are TRBV28 and TRBJ2-1; D is undetermined. From germline, CDR1 is MDHEN and CDR2 SYDVKM. V was cut by 3 bases and J by 5 bases, with 17 bases left in between. The CDR3 is 16 amino acids. CDR3 in DNA: TGTGCCAGCAGTTTTATCTTGCAAGTTAGCCACAATGAGCAGTTCTTC. Amino acids: CASSFILQVSHNEQFF.

The chain has TRBV2 and TRBJ2-7, with D possibly TRBD2 on 5 matching bases. V lost 1 base and J lost 4, with 5 bases in between. Germline CDR1 SNHLY, CDR2 FYNNEI. The CDR3 consists of 12 residues. CDR3 sequence (DNA): TGTGCCAGCAGTGAAGGACTATACGAGCAGTACTTC. Translated, it gives CASSEGLYEQYF. Looking up the rest from reference TRBV2 and TRBJ2-7 gives the full variable domain: EPEVTQTPSHQVTQMGQEVILRCVPISNHLYFYWYRQILGQKVEFLVSFYNNEISEKSEIFDDQFSVERPDGSNFTLKIRSTKLEDSAMYFCASSEGLYEQYFGPGTRLTVT.

V gene TRBV4-1 combines with J gene TRBJ1-1; D is possibly TRBD1 (5 bases). The CDR3 runs to 15 residues. The germline V and J ends were trimmed by 2 bases and 4 bases, with 14 bases remaining between them. Germline CDR1 MGHRA, CDR2 YSYEKL. CDR3 protein: CASSQLRQGGTEAFF. CDR3 bases: TGCGCCAGCAGCCAATTACGGCAGGGCGGCACTGAAGCTTTCTTT.

The V call is TRBV30, the J call TRBJ2-5; D might be TRBD1 (6 bases). The ends were cut back, 0 bases at V and 5 bases at J, with 16 bases in the middle. CDR1 is GTSNPN, CDR2 SVGIG, per germline (reference sequence). This CDR3 spans 15 amino acids. The CDR3 DNA sequence: TGTGCCTGGAGTGTAGGGGGTCCTAGGGGGGAGACCCAGTACTTC. This encodes CAWSVGGPRGETQYF.

The rearrangement joins TRBV2 to TRBJ2-3, with 7 nucleotides matching TRBD1. CDR3 length: 13 residues. With 10 bases clipped from V and 3 bases from J, the junction kept 7 bases outside the gene matches. Germline V lookup: CDR1 SNHLY, CDR2 FYNNEI. The chain's CDR3 is CATETGTTDTQYF. As DNA, the CDR3 is TGTGCCACCGAGACAGGGACGACAGATACGCAGTATTTT.

The chain's CDR3 is CASRGLAGLDTQYF. CDR3 DNA: TGTGCCAGCAGGGGACTAGCGGGACTAGATACGCAGTATTTT. J is TRBJ2-3 and V is TRBV27, with TRBD2 identical over 13 bases. The CDR3 is 14 residues long. V gave up 6 bases and J gave up 5 bases; unmatched junction bases: 2. Germline CDR1 and CDR2: MNHEY and SMNVEV (reference sequence).

This clone appeared a single time. V and J are TRBV7-9 and TRBJ1-1, with D tentatively TRBD1 (5 bases). The length of the CDR3 is 15 residues. Germline loops: CDR1 SEHNR, CDR2 FQNEAQ (reference sequence). The V end was cut by 0 bases, the J end by 8 bases, with 16 bases between. The CDR3 coding sequence is TGTGCCAGCAGCTTAGCGTGGGAGGGGAAGAGGGAAGCTTTCTTT. Translating it yields CASSLAWEGKREAFF.

In this sample, this clone turned up a few times. The chain combines TRBV19 with TRBJ2-7, with 7 bases aligning to TRBD2. The V segment lost 7 bases and the J segment 2 bases; nucleotides outside the gene matches: 8. This CDR3 has 14 amino acids. Germline CDR1 LNHDA, CDR2 SQIVND (reference sequence). In nucleotides, the CDR3 is TGTGCCAGTAATGCCGGACTAGGGCCCTACGAGCAGTACTTC. Translating gives CASNAGLGPYEQYF.

The chain is built from TRBV2 and TRBJ2-1, with D possibly TRBD2 on 5 matching bases. Looked up from germline, CDR1 is SNHLY and CDR2 is FYNNEI. This CDR3 region has 15 residues. V lost 7 bases and J lost 0, with 13 bases in between. The CDR3 spells CASTQDSSSYNEQFF. In DNA, the CDR3 is TGTGCCAGCACCCAGGACTCGAGCTCCTACAATGAGCAGTTCTTC.

The chain uses TRBV5-1 and TRBJ1-2; 7 nucleotides line up with TRBD1. Germline assignment: CDR1 SGHRS and CDR2 YFSETQ. The CDR3 extends over 14 amino acids. After removal of 0 bases from V and 6 bases from J, the junction contained 5 bases not matched to a gene. The CDR3 loop is CASSLGGTANGYTF. Written as DNA, the CDR3 is TGCGCCAGCAGCTTGGGGGGGACAGCGAATGGCTACACCTTC.

Of note for this clone: The junction departs from germline at one end; a sequencing error may be responsible. CDR3 protein: CASSLVTEQYF. The CDR3 bases are TGTGCCAGCAGTTTAGTGACAGAGCAGTACTTC. This chain uses TRBV7-9 with TRBJ2-7; D not certain. Germline loops: CDR1 SEHNR, CDR2 FQNEAQ (reference sequence). The CDR3 spans 11 residues.

This clone was seen a handful of times. CDR3 in DNA: TGTGCCAGCAGTGGTGGGCACAGGGATGAGACCCAGTACTTC. It is translated as CASSGGHRDETQYF. This chain joins TRBV6-1 and TRBJ2-5, with D possibly TRBD1 on 6 matching bases. The V end lost 4 bases, the J end lost 5 bases, and 14 bases lay between the germline ends. The germline CDR1 and CDR2 sequences are MNHNS and SASEGT. This CDR3 has 14 residues.

The table lists this clone with a count of one. CDR3 coding DNA: TGTGCCAGCAGCTTGGGCGGACTCTCGTACGAGCAGTACTTC. Protein product: CASSLGGLSYEQYF. This chain joins TRBV13 and TRBJ2-7, with D maybe TRBD2 (5 bases). The CDR3 loop spans 14 amino acids. CDR1 is PRHDT, CDR2 FYEKMQ, per germline (reference sequence). The germline V and J ends were trimmed by 3 bases and 4 bases, with 13 bases remaining between them.

V is TRBV7-4 and J is TRBJ1-4, with 7 bases that match TRBD1. From germline, CDR1 is SGHVT and CDR2 SQSDAQ. V trimming: 5 bases; J trimming: 6 bases; junction bases outside the gene matches: 9. CDR3 length: 15 amino acids. DNA for the CDR3: TGTGCCAGCAGCCTCCGGGACAGATGGGATGAAAAACTGTTTTTT. Translated: CASSLRDRWDEKLFF.

The chain is built from TRBV25-1 and TRBJ1-2; D uncertain. Germline V lookup: CDR1 MGHDK, CDR2 SYGVNS. V was pared by 3 bases and J by 0 bases, with 20 bases between. This CDR3 spans 18 amino acids. CDR3 sequence: CASSESPGSGSANYGYTF. CDR3 sequence (DNA): TGTGCCAGCAGTGAGTCTCCGGGCTCGGGGAGCGCTAACTATGGCTACACCTTC.